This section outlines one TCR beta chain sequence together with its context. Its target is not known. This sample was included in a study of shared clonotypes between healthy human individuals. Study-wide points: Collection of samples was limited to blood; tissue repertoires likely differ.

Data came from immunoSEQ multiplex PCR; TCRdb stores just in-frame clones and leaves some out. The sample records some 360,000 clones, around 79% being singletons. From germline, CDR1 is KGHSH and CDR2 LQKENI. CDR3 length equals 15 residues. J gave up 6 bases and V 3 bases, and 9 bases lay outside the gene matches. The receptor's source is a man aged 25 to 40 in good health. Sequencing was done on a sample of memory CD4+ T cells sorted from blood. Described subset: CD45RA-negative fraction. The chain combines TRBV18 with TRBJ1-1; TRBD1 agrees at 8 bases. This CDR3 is CASSPSSGGRAEAFF. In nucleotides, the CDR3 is TGTGCCAGCTCACCCTCCTCAGGGGGCCGAGCTGAAGCTTTCTTT.